Here is one T cell receptor beta chain with its context. Enrolment of Seattle patients took place during active infection, and they were followed longitudinally. This entry is derived from a study of blood T cell repertoires in COVID-19. The overall study: COVID-19 samples collected from the United States, Italy and Spain covered acute and convalescent phases. Sources were T cells, B-cell-depleted T cells, or PBMCs; the material itself was cDNA or gDNA.

The germline V and J ends were trimmed by 4 bases and 4 bases, with 9 bases remaining between them. This CDR3 is 13 amino acids long. The germline gives CDR1 SGHRS, CDR2 YFSETQ. Profiling relied on immunoSEQ multiplex PCR, and the TCRdb table lists in-frame clones only, not all of them. This sample yields about 220,000 clones, of which 82% are seen a single time; 8% to 10% belongs to the top ten. The source of this sequence is a woman aged 80 or older with COVID-19, enrolled during active disease. The specimen sequenced was peripheral blood. The chain employs TRBV5-1 and TRBJ2-1; D is undetermined. The CDR3 loop is CASSLAPYNEQFF. The DNA for the CDR3 is TGCGCCAGCAGCCTGGCTCCGTACAATGAGCAGTTCTTC.